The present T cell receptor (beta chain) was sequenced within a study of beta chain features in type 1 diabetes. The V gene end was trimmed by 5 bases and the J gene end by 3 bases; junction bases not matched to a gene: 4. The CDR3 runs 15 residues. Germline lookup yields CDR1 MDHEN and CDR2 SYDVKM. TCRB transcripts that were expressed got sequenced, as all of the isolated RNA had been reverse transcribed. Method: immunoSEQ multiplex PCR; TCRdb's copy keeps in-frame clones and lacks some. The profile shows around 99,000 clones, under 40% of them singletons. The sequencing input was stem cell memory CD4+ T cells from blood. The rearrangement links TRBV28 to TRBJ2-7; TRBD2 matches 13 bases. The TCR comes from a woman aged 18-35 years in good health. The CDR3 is CASSTRTSGSYEQYF. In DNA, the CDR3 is TGTGCCAGCAGTACGAGGACTAGCGGGAGCTACGAGCAGTACTTC.